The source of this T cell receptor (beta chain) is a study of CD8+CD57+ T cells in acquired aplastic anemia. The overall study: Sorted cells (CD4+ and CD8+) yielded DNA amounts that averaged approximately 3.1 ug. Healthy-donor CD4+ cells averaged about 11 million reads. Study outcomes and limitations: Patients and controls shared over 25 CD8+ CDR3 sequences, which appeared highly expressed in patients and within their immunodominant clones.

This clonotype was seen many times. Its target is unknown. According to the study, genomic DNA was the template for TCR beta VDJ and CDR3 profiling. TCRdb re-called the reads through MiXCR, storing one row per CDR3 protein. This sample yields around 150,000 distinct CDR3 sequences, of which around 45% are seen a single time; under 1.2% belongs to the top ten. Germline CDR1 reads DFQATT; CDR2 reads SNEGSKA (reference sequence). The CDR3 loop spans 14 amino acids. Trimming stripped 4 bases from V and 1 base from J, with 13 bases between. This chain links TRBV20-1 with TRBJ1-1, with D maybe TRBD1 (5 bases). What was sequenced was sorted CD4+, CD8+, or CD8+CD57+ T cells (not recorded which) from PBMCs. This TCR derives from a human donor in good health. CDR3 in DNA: TGCAGTGCTATACACGGGGCCGGGAACACTGAAGCTTTCTTT. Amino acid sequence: CSAIHGAGNTEAFF.